What follows are 28 T cell receptor beta chains derived from one specimen sequenced in a study of cytomegalovirus exposure and HLA in healthy donors. Clones were read by immunoSEQ multiplex PCR, and TCRdb kept only the in-frame ones, dropping some. The sample contains roughly 150,000 clones, roughly 84% of which appear only once. The sequencing input was PBMCs. All receptors come from a man aged 30-40 years in good health and CMV-seropositive.

CDR3: CASSVEIYQPQHF. CDR3 DNA: TGTGCCAGTAGCGTAGAAATTTATCAGCCCCAGCATTTT. This sequence joins TRBV19 and TRBJ1-5; D unclear. Germline assignment: CDR1 LNHDA and CDR2 SQIVND (reference sequence). Trimming took 6 bases from V and 5 from J, leaving 11 bases between them. CDR3 size: 13 residues.

J is TRBJ1-5 and V is TRBV6-1; TRBD1 matches 8 bases. Germline values: CDR1 MNHNS, CDR2 SASEGT. Unmatched junction bases numbered 9, after V lost 6 bases and J lost 8 bases. This CDR3 is 14 amino acids long. CDR3 in amino acids: CASRWTGKSKPQHF. The CDR3, as DNA: TGTGCCAGCAGGTGGACAGGGAAGTCTAAGCCCCAGCATTTT.

This chain connects TRBV9 to TRBJ1-4; 9 nucleotides line up with TRBD1. The trim removed 3 bases at V and 3 bases at J, leaving 3 bases unmatched. The CDR3 consists of 15 residues. From germline, CDR1 is SGDLS and CDR2 YYNGEE. The CDR3 DNA follows: TGTGCCAGCAGCGGGGGGACAGGGCCTAATGAAAAACTGTTTTTT. Protein product: CASSGGTGPNEKLFF.

This clone was detected once. The V gene is TRBV28, the J gene TRBJ1-5; D unclear. CDR1 MDHEN and CDR2 SYDVKM come from the germline V gene. The CDR3 is 13 residues long. V was cut by 7 bases and J by 4 bases, with 11 bases left in between. CDR3: CASTPGGNQPQHF. CDR3 DNA sequence: TGTGCCAGCACTCCAGGAGGGAATCAGCCCCAGCATTTT.

This clone occurred a few times. The chain combines TRBV27 with TRBJ2-7; the D gene is possibly TRBD1 (7 bases). Trimming removed 3 bases from V and 5 bases from J, with 20 bases in between. CDR1 and CDR2 from the germline V gene are MNHEY and SMNVEV (reference sequence). This CDR3 contains 16 residues. Written as DNA, the CDR3 is TGTGCCAGCAGTTTGCTACAGGGGACTTCCCAGGACGAGCAGTACTTC. It encodes CASSLLQGTSQDEQYF.

This sequence joins TRBV28 and TRBJ1-2; weak D call: TRBD1 (5 bases). V was shortened by 6 bases and J by 6 bases, with 8 bases between the two germline ends. The CDR3 consists of 11 residues. Looked up from germline, CDR1 is MDHEN and CDR2 is SYDVKM. The CDR3 loop is CASSSGNGYTF. In DNA form, the CDR3 reads TGTGCCAGCAGCTCAGGGAATGGCTACACCTTC.

The table lists this clone with many counts. This chain's CDR3 is CAISESAGGNYGYTF. Here the CDR3 DNA reads TGTGCCATCAGTGAGTCGGCAGGGGGAAACTATGGCTACACCTTC. The chain links TRBV10-3 to TRBJ1-2; TRBD1 agrees at 7 bases. V shed 0 bases and J 2 bases; nucleotides not matched to a gene: 3. Per the germline V gene, CDR1 is ENHRY and CDR2 is SYGVKD. CDR3 length: 15 residues.

The rearrangement links TRBV25-1 to TRBJ2-7, with D tentatively TRBD1 (6 bases). V was trimmed by 6 bases and J by 0 bases, leaving 15 bases between them. Germline CDR1 is MGHDK and CDR2 is SYGVNS. CDR3 length equals 15 residues. In DNA, the CDR3 is TGTGCCAGCAGCCTTTCGGACAGCGACTCCTACGAGCAGTACTTC. Translation gives CASSLSDSDSYEQYF.

The rearrangement links TRBV6-5 to TRBJ2-5; D may be TRBD2 (7 bases). Per the germline V gene, CDR1 is MNHEY and CDR2 is SVGAGI. V dropped 5 bases and J dropped 4 bases, with 17 bases sitting between them. CDR3 length: 15 amino acids. CDR3 amino acids: CASSPRTERGETQYF. The CDR3 nucleotides are TGTGCCAGCAGTCCCCGGACAGAGCGGGGAGAGACCCAGTACTTC.

The chain carries TRBV11-2 and TRBJ2-1, with 7 bases matching TRBD2. There are 15 residues in the CDR3. Germline CDR1 and CDR2: SGHAT and FQNNGV. The trim removed 3 bases at V and 0 bases at J, leaving 2 bases unmatched. DNA of the CDR3: TGTGCCAGCAGCTTGGGCGGGAGCTCCTACAATGAGCAGTTCTTC. This codes for CASSLGGSSYNEQFF.

The chain is built from TRBV5-4 and TRBJ2-7; 7 nucleotides match TRBD1. The trim removed 4 bases at V and 0 bases at J, leaving 7 bases unmatched. The CDR3 is 15 amino acids. The germline V gene has CDR1 SGHNT and CDR2 YYREEE (reference sequence). CDR3 coding DNA: TGTGCCAGCAGCCCAACAGGGGCTAGCTCCTACGAGCAGTACTTC. Amino acid sequence: CASSPTGASSYEQYF.

This rearrangement joins TRBV4-2 to TRBJ2-3; D perhaps matches TRBD2 (6 bases). V was trimmed by 1 base and J by 9 bases, leaving 14 bases between them. Germline CDR1 LGHNA, CDR2 YNFKEQ. CDR3 size: 14 residues. The CDR3 bases are TGTGCCAGCAGCCAAGGGGCTAGCGCAAGAACGCAGTATTTT. Translation: CASSQGASARTQYF.

This chain joins TRBV6-1 and TRBJ2-5, with 11 bases identical to TRBD1. Germline values: CDR1 MNHNS, CDR2 SASEGT. The CDR3 has 14 amino acids. J was trimmed by 5 bases and V by 6 bases; bases with no gene match: 5. The CDR3 DNA reads as TGTGCCAGCAGGTCGGGACAGGGGGGGGAGACCCAGTACTTC. Encoded protein: CASRSGQGGETQYF.

V gene TRBV15 combines with J gene TRBJ2-6; D not resolved. The CDR3 length is 16 residues. Trimming stripped 3 bases from V and 1 base from J, with 10 bases between. Per the germline V gene, CDR1 is LNHNV and CDR2 is YYDKDF (reference sequence). The CDR3 loop reads CATSRRHLSGANVLTF. CDR3 DNA sequence: TGTGCCACCAGCAGGCGGCACCTTTCTGGGGCCAACGTCCTGACTTTC.

The chain joins TRBV27 to TRBJ2-2, with a possible D match to TRBD1 (5 bases). Per the germline V gene, CDR1 is MNHEY and CDR2 is SMNVEV (reference sequence). The CDR3 extends over 15 amino acids. Trimming took 1 base from V and 5 from J, leaving 11 bases between them. The CDR3 sequence is CASSLYLGPTGELFF. CDR3 bases: TGTGCCAGCAGTTTATATCTGGGGCCAACCGGGGAGCTGTTTTTT.

The chain is built from TRBV7-2 and TRBJ2-7; possibly TRBD1 for D (5 bases). CDR1 and CDR2 (germline): SGHTA, FQGNSA. The V and J ends lost 2 bases and 1 base respectively, with 12 bases between them. The CDR3 spans 15 residues. CDR3 DNA sequence: TGTGCCAGCAGCTTAATCGTGGCAGGGTCCTACGAGCAGTACTTC. Translated: CASSLIVAGSYEQYF. Drawing the rest from reference TRBV7-2 and TRBJ2-7, the complete variable domain is GAGVSQSPSNKVTEKGKDVELRCDPISGHTALYWYRQSLGQGLEFLIYFQGNSAPDKSGLPSDRFSAERTGGSVSTLTIQRTQQEDSAVYLCASSLIVAGSYEQYFGPGTRLTVT.

This clone was counted only a few times. The V and J genes are TRBV6-1 and TRBJ1-1; D is undetermined. Trimming cost V 8 bases and J 10 bases, with 8 bases left between them. The CDR3 loop spans 9 amino acids. Germline CDR1 MNHNS, CDR2 SASEGT. The CDR3 spells CASFPGAFF. The CDR3 bases are TGTGCCAGCTTTCCGGGAGCTTTCTTT.

This chain uses TRBV2 with TRBJ1-4, with 8 bases identical to TRBD1. Germline V lookup: CDR1 SNHLY, CDR2 FYNNEI. CDR3 length equals 14 residues. Trimming cost V 9 bases and J 2 bases; bases outside gene matches: 5. The CDR3 region has the DNA TGTGCCAGGGGTACAGGGGGTACTAATGAAAAACTGTTTTTT. Its translation: CARGTGGTNEKLFF. Full variable domain (missing parts from reference TRBV2 and TRBJ1-4): EPEVTQTPSHQVTQMGQEVILRCVPISNHLYFYWYRQILGQKVEFLVSFYNNEISEKSEIFDDQFSVERPDGSNFTLKIRSTKLEDSAMYFCARGTGGTNEKLFFGSGTQLSVL.

V and J are TRBV7-3 and TRBJ2-7; TRBD2 matches 7 bases. The CDR3 consists of 15 residues. Germline assignment: CDR1 SGHTA and CDR2 FQGTGA. The ends lost 5 bases at V and 4 bases at J; junction bases unmatched: 11. The CDR3 region is CASSIFSGLRYEQYF. CDR3 bases: TGTGCCAGCAGCATCTTTAGCGGGTTGCGGTACGAGCAGTACTTC.

This rearrangement joins TRBV30 to TRBJ2-3, with TRBD2 matching 8 bases. This CDR3 spans 15 amino acids. The J segment lost 2 bases and the V segment lost 2 bases, leaving 6 bases of the junction unmatched. Germline V CDR1 and CDR2: GTSNPN, SVGIG (reference sequence). In nucleotides, the CDR3 is TGTGCCTGGAGTCGCCGACTAGCGTACACAGATACGCAGTATTTT. Translating gives CAWSRRLAYTDTQYF.

In this sample, this clone turned up once. This chain connects TRBV7-3 to TRBJ1-1; tentatively, D is TRBD1 (6 bases). V shed 0 bases and J shed 3 bases, with 11 bases lying between them. The CDR3 extends over 15 amino acids. Germline-derived CDR1 and CDR2 are SGHTA and FQGTGA. The CDR3 is CASSLTPGDYTEAFF. The CDR3 coding sequence is TGTGCCAGCAGCTTAACACCAGGGGATTACACTGAAGCTTTCTTT.

The gene calls are TRBV19 and TRBJ1-1; no clear D gene. V was cut by 7 bases and J by 1 base, with 13 bases left in between. This CDR3 region has 14 residues. The germline V gene has CDR1 LNHDA and CDR2 SQIVND (reference sequence). The CDR3: CASTLRQANTEAFF. The CDR3 nucleotides are TGTGCCAGTACCCTCCGCCAGGCGAACACTGAAGCTTTCTTT.

This chain uses TRBV11-2 with TRBJ2-3; TRBD1 agrees at 9 bases. V lost 5 bases, J lost 4 bases, and 7 bases stayed unmatched. Germline loops: CDR1 SGHAT, CDR2 FQNNGV. The CDR3 spans 15 residues. This CDR3 is CASSLGTGRADTQYF. The DNA for the CDR3 is TGTGCCAGCAGCCTCGGGACAGGGCGGGCAGATACGCAGTATTTT.

The chain is built from TRBV7-6 and TRBJ2-5, with TRBD1 identical over 10 bases. This CDR3 comprises 16 residues. V dropped 4 bases and J dropped 0; count of bases not matched to a gene: 5. Germline-derived CDR1 and CDR2 are SGHVS and FNYEAQ. CDR3 bases: TGTGCCAGCAGCTCCCGGACAGGGGGACACCAAGAGACCCAGTACTTC. It is translated as CASSSRTGGHQETQYF. Full variable domain (remainder filled in from reference TRBV7-6 and TRBJ2-5): GAGVSQSPRYKVTKRGQDVALRCDPISGHVSLYWYRQALGQGPEFLTYFNYEAQQDKSGLPNDRFSAERPEGSISTLTIQRTEQRDSAMYRCASSSRTGGHQETQYFGPGTRLLVL.

This chain uses TRBV6-5 with TRBJ2-2; 7 nucleotides match TRBD1. Germline loops: CDR1 MNHEY, CDR2 SVGAGI. V shed 6 bases, J shed 5 bases, and the junction held 6 bases outside the gene matches. The CDR3 has 14 amino acids. CDR3 nucleotide sequence: TGTGCCAGCAGAAGGGACAGAATTACCGGGGAGCTGTTTTTT. Protein: CASRRDRITGELFF.

The J gene is TRBJ2-2, the V gene TRBV5-1; 9 nucleotides agree with TRBD1. The CDR3 has 16 amino acids. Germline V gene sequence: CDR1 SGHRS, CDR2 YFSETQ. V lost 1 base and J lost 7; bases outside the gene matches: 8. The CDR3 sequence: CASSLPGTGMDGELFF. The CDR3 DNA is TGCGCCAGCAGCTTGCCCGGGACAGGGATGGACGGGGAGCTGTTTTTT.

This chain links TRBV29-1 with TRBJ1-1, with D tentatively TRBD1 (6 bases). V shed 6 bases and J shed 6 bases, with 17 bases lying between them. In germline, CDR1 is SQVTM, CDR2 ANQGSEA. The CDR3 is made up of 13 amino acids. The CDR3 reads CSVRPQGSAEAFF. The CDR3, as DNA: TGCAGCGTGCGACCCCAGGGGTCTGCTGAAGCTTTCTTT.

The CDR3: CASSEYPGSYNEQFF. CDR3 DNA: TGTGCCAGCAGTGAATATCCGGGCTCCTACAATGAGCAGTTCTTC. The genes are TRBV25-1 and TRBJ2-1; D gene unclear. The V and J ends lost 0 bases and 0 bases respectively, with 6 bases between them. Germline V gene lookup returns CDR1 MGHDK and CDR2 SYGVNS. The CDR3 extends over 15 amino acids.